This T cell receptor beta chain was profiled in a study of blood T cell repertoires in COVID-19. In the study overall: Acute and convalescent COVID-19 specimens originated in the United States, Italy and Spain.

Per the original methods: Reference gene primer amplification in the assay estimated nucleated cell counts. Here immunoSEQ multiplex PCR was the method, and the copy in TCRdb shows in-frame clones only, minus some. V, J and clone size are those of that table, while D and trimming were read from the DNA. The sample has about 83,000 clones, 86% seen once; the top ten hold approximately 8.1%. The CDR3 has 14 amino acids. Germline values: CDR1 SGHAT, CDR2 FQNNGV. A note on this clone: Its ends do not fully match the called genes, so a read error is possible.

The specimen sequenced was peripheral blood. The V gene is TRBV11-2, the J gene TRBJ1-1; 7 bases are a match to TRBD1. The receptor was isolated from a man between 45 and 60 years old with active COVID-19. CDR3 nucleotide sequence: TGTGCCAGCAGCCCTACGACAGGGTACACGGAAGCTTTCTTT. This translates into CASSPTTGYTEAFF.